The entry below gives a single T cell receptor (beta chain) sequence along with its context. The antigen is undetermined. The entry originates in a study of cytomegalovirus exposure and HLA in healthy donors. The study's findings and limits: TCR beta sequences reportedly predicted most subjects' HLA-A and HLA-B alleles accurately. Later on, a genetic analysis was performed. It linked a missense variant in DCLRE1C with V- and J-gene trimming of TCR beta.

Use of 60 Vbeta and 13 Jbeta primers characterized the PCR. Clones were read by immunoSEQ multiplex PCR, and TCRdb kept only the in-frame ones, dropping some. The sample records about 190,000 clones, roughly 77% being singletons. J was trimmed by 4 bases and V by 6 bases; bases with no gene match: 5. This CDR3 has 16 amino acids. Germline values: CDR1 SGHAT, CDR2 FQNNGV. The receptor was isolated from a woman under 40 in good health and CMV-seropositive. The V call is TRBV11-2, the J call TRBJ2-2; 13 positions match TRBD2. The sequencing sample was made of PBMCs. CDR3 DNA sequence: TGTGCCAGCAGTTACGGACTAGCGGGGGTCACCGGGGAGCTGTTTTTT. It codes for CASSYGLAGVTGELFF.